The following is a TCR beta chain sequence with its context. Its matching antigen is unknown. This CDR3 region has 15 residues. Germline V gene data show CDR1 as MNHEY and CDR2 as SMNVEV (reference sequence). V lost 6 bases to trimming and J lost 3 bases; unmatched junction nucleotides: 4. The data were produced by immunoSEQ multiplex PCR, yet TCRdb's version contains in-frame clones alone and is incomplete. In the table there are about 360,000 clones, about nine tenths of which are singletons. The donors belonged to the roughly 130-subject validation cohort, separate from the approximately 700-subject first cohort. These data originate in a study of cytomegalovirus exposure and HLA in healthy donors. Broader study findings: In the approximately 120 validation repertoires, a later analysis found that first-cohort TCR clusters tended to co-occur. TCR beta chains numbering some 160 were designated cytomegalovirus-associated. Many donors carried some public TCRs, although rarity characterized most TCR sequences.

The sequenced sample was PBMCs. This clonotype originated in a woman in her late teens or twenties in good health and CMV-seronegative. The V gene is TRBV27, the J gene TRBJ2-2; 10 bases align to TRBD1. The CDR3 spells CASSPTGGDTGELFF. The CDR3 DNA sequence: TGTGCCAGCAGCCCGACAGGGGGCGACACCGGGGAGCTGTTTTTT.